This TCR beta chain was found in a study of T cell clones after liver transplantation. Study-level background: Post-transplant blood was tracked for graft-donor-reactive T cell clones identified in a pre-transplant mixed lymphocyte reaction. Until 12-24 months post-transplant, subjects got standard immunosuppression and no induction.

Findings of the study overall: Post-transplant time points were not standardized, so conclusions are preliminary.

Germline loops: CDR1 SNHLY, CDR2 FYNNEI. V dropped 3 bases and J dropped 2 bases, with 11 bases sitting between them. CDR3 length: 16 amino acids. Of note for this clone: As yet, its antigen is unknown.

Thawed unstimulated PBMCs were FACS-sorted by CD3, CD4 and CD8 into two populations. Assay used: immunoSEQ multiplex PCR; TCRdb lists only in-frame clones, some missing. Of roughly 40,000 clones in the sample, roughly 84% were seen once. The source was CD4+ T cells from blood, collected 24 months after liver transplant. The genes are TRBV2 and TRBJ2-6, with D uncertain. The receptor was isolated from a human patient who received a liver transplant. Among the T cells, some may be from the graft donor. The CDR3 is CASSEARTPGANVLTF. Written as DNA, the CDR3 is TGTGCCAGCAGTGAGGCCAGGACCCCTGGGGCCAACGTCCTGACTTTC.